This TCR beta chain originates from a study of T cells in Graves' hyperthyroidism and ophthalmopathy. Turning to the study itself: The blood sample was taken at first diagnosis, before treatment began.

The V end lost 9 bases, the J end lost 5 bases, and 11 bases lay between the germline ends. The CDR3 has 12 amino acids. Germline V CDR1 and CDR2: MNHNS, SASEGT. RNA transcripts yielded amplified TCR beta CDR3 regions. The primer set for the first-round RT-PCR of the TCR CDR3 was HTBI. TCRdb processed the multiplex PCR reads anew with MiXCR; each CDR3 protein has one entry. The data contain approximately 560,000 distinct CDR3 sequences, 15% to 18% of them seen just once; the ten biggest clones take up under 8%. This clonotype was observed a handful of times. Sequenced input: blood. The receptor's source is a young woman with Graves' hyperthyroidism. The chain joins TRBV6-1 to TRBJ1-3; D is perhaps TRBD1 (6 bases). The CDR3 reads CASSRDRNTIYF. CDR3 DNA sequence: TGTGCCAGTTCCCGGGACAGAAACACCATATATTTT.